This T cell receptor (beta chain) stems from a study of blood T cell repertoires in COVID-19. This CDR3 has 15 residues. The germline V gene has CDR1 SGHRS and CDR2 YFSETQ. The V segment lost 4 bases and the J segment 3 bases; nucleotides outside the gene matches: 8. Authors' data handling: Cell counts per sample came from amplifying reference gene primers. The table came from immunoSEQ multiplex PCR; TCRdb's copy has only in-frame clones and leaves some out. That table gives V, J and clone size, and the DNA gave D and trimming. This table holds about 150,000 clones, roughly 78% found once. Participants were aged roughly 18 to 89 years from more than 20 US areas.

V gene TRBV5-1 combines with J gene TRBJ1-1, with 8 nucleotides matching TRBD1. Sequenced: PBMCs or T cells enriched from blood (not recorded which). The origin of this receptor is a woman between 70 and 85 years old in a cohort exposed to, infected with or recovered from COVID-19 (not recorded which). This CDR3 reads CASSQQGAGDTEAFF. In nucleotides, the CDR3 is TGCGCCAGCAGCCAGCAGGGGGCGGGTGACACTGAAGCTTTCTTT.